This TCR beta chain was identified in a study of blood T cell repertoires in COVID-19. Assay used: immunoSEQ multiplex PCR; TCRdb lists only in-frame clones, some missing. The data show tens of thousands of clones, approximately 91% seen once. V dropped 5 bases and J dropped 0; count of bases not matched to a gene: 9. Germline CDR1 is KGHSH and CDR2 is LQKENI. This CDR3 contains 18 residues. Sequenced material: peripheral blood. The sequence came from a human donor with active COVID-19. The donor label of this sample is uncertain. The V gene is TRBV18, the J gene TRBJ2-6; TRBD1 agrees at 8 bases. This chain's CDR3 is CASSNSGTGTSGANVLTF. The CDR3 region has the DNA TGTGCCAGCTCAAACTCCGGGACAGGAACCTCTGGGGCCAACGTCCTGACTTTC. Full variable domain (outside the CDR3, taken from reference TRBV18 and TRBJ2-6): NAGVMQNPRHLVRRRGQEARLRCSPMKGHSHVYWYRQLPEEGLKFMVYLQKENIIDESGMPKERFSAEFPKEGPSILRIQQVVRGDSAAYFCASSNSGTGTSGANVLTFGAGSRLTVL.